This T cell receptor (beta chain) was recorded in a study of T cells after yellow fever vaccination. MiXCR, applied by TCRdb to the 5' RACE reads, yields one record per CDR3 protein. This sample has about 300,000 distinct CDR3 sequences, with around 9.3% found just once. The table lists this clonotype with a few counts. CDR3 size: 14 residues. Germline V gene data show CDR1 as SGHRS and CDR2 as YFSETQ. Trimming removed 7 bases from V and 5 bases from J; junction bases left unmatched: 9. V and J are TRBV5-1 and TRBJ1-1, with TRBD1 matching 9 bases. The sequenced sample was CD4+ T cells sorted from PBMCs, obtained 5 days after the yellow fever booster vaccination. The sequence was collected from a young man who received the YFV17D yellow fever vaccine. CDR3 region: CASVPGTGSTEAFF. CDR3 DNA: TGCGCCAGCGTCCCCGGGACAGGGAGTACTGAAGCTTTCTTT.